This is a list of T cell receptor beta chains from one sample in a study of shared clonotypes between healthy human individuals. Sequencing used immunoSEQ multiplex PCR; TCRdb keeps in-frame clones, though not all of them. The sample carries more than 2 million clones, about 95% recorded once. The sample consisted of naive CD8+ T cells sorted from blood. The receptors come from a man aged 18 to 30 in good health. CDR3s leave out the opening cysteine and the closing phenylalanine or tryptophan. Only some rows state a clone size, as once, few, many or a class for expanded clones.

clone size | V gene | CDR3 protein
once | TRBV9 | ASSVSSGSNTGELF
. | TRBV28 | ASRNAIPRGDSNQPQH
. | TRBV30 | AWSVDRGGRYTQY
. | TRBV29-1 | SVAVPDSYEQY
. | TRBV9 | ASSSDWGKLY
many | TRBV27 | ASSPIGSRTEAF
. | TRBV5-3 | ARSWDRGNYEQY
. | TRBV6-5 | ASSPTRGGNGYT
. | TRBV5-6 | ASSWVEGIEAF
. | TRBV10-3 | AISGTAGERDGYT
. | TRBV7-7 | ASSGAEAGGGTQY
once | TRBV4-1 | ASSQVKGQETQY
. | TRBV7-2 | ASSPWWGSTVADTQY
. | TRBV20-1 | SAVDNEQF
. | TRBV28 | ASSRRGQSYEQY
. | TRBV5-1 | ASSFLAPSTDTQY
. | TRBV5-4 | ASSPRGSSYEQY
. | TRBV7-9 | ASSHSEGSYNEQF
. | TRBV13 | ASSPTTKNTGELF
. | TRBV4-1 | ASSQVAGSGTGNEQF
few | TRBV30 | AWSVQLTDTQY
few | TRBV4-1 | ASSQKVTGERYGYT
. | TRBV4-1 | ASSQVLGGSSYEQY
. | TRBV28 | ASSLSPGAMYEQY
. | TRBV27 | ASSPSDPTYNEQF
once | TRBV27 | ASSPGQGVWEQY
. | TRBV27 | ASSYAGGNTGELF
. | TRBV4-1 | ATRGTPGGAETQY
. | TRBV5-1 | ASSLVGLAGEQY
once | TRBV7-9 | ASSLHTGAKNTQY
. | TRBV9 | ASSVGGGGEVGELF
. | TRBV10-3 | AIPGSSYNEQF
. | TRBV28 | ASSDTGVSYEQY
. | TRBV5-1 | ASSLDSSTDTQY
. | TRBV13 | ASSSDRANEQY
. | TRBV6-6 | ASSPFRPPTYEQY
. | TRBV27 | ASSFGDAYEQY
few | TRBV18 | ASSSGTGDTGELF
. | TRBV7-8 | ASSLAIVSGTYEQY
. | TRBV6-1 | ASSEPWSEGNEQF
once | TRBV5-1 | ASSLGRGQETQY
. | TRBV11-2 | ASSLDPASNTQY
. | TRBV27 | ASSRDAGPYEQY
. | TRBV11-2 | ASSPRLGDTQY
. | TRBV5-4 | ASSLKGTPYEQY
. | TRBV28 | ASSLGGVAYEQY
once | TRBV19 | ASQRLAVNTGELF
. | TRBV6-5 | ASSYSAVGDGYT
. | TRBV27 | ASSPTDSQETQY
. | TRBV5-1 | ASSLEENEQF
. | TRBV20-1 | SGEVVTEAF
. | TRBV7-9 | ASSLLSQIQETQY
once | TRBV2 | ASGLGGYEQY
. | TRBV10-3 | AISEELASYNEQF
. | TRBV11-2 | ASSARLAGGPLGETQY
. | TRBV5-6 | ASSPGQAYSYEQY
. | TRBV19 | ASSPPGLAAPDTQY